This T cell receptor (beta chain) appears in the sequencing data of a study of blood T cell repertoires in COVID-19. Study in general: In each case, the material was cDNA or gDNA derived from T cells, B-cell-depleted T cells, or PBMCs.

Trimming shortened V by 1 base and J by 9 bases, and 10 bases separated the two germline ends. The CDR3 length is 13 residues. Germline V gene data show CDR1 as GTSNPN and CDR2 as SVGIG (reference sequence). Using immunoSEQ multiplex PCR, the repertoire was profiled, and TCRdb retains in-frame clones only, with some absent. The repertoire holds 30,000 to 45,000 clones, with over 65% as singletons. This receptor was taken from a man between 65 and 85 years old with acute or convalescent COVID-19. Sequenced material: peripheral blood. The chain links TRBV30 to TRBJ1-6; a weak D match, TRBD1 (6 bases). The CDR3, as DNA: TGTGCCTGGAGTGAGCAGGGGCGTTCACCCCTCCACTTT. It yields the protein CAWSEQGRSPLHF. Full variable domain (missing parts from reference TRBV30 and TRBJ1-6): SQTIHQWPATLVQPVGSPLSLECTVEGTSNPNLYWYRQAAGRGLQLLFYSVGIGQISSEVPQNLSASRPQDRQFILSSKKLLLSDSGFYLCAWSEQGRSPLHFGNGTRLTVT.